This T cell receptor (beta chain) was documented in a study of T cell repertoires in cytomegalovirus infection. Study-level background: It can be stated that public TCR beta signatures indicated CMV infection as well as a matching HLA type.

Trimming removed 1 base from V and 6 bases from J; junction bases left unmatched: 14. Germline CDR1 SGHVS, CDR2 FNYEAQ. CDR3 length: 18 residues. At least ten counts were recorded for this clonotype. Its target is unknown. TCRdb itself ran the reads through MiXCR, one entry per CDR3 protein. The data hold some 120,000 distinct CDR3 sequences, with over 9.5% observed a single time. Notes on the study in general: It was HLA-C-restricted CMV-specific TCR beta clonotypes that dominated the response ex vivo. Summed public TCR beta family frequency identified CMV carriers bearing the relevant HLA.

Material: PBMCs, sequenced either directly or after in vitro stimulation (not recorded which). This clonotype was sampled from a human donor in good health (CMV status not recorded). Some clones in this sample may be carry-over from other donors' samples. The rearrangement joins TRBV7-6 to TRBJ2-2; 7 nucleotides align to TRBD2. The CDR3 region has the DNA TGTGCCAGCAGCTTAGGAAGGAGAAGCGGGATCTTCGCCGGGGAGCTGTTTTTT. The encoded protein is CASSLGRRSGIFAGELFF.